This T cell receptor (beta chain) was documented in a study of shared clonotypes between healthy human individuals. For the study at large: The composition of the donors was a couple of women and three men aged 18 to 49.

Notes on this clone: What it recognizes is unknown.

Nashville, Tennessee was home to all donors, who were Caucasian adults. V was shortened by 6 bases and J by 2 bases, with 16 bases between the two germline ends. CDR3 size: 15 residues. Germline V gene sequence: CDR1 SNHLY, CDR2 FYNNEI. Study-wide results and caveats: Few donors limited the genetic and exposure-history diversity represented. Generation of non-shared clonotypes was less probable than generation of clonotypes shared by all four donors.

Only in-frame clones appear in the TCRdb table, and some are missing; sequencing was by immunoSEQ multiplex PCR. This table has some 350,000 clones, roughly 70% appearing once. Sequenced material: memory CD4+ T cells sorted from blood. Specified subset: CD45RA-negative fraction. The TCR comes from a young man in good health. The chain joins TRBV2 to TRBJ1-1; D possibly corresponds to TRBD1 (5 bases). The CDR3 DNA sequence: TGTGCCAGCAGGGGGGGGAGTGTGGGAAACACTGAAGCTTTCTTT. Its protein is CASRGGSVGNTEAFF.